These 13 T cell receptor beta chains were all obtained from the same sample, sequenced in a study of blood T cell repertoires in COVID-19. TCRdb's table, derived via immunoSEQ multiplex PCR, lists solely in-frame clones and lacks some. The sample lists around 230,000 clones, around 80% occurring once. Source material: PBMCs or T cells enriched from blood (not recorded which). The receptors come from a man between 35 and 55 years old who had recovered from COVID-19.

Of note for this clone: An end of the junction differs from the germline gene, which may be a read error. The chain couples TRBV6-5 to TRBJ2-1; 9 bases line up with TRBD2. Germline-derived CDR1 and CDR2 are MNHEY and SVGAGI. This CDR3 has 15 amino acids. The CDR3 sequence is CARSLRGGGGNEQFF. As DNA, the CDR3 is TGTGCCCGCAGTCTTCGCGGGGGGGGTGGGAATGAGCAGTTCTTC.

This clone was observed once. The chain employs TRBV11-1 and TRBJ1-1; D gene ambiguous. Germline CDR1 and CDR2: SGHAT and FQDESV (reference sequence). Trimming removed 5 bases from V and 7 bases from J, with 14 bases in between. There are 13 residues in the CDR3. The CDR3 protein is CASSPPRANEAFF. CDR3 in DNA: TGTGCCAGCAGCCCCCCCCGCGCTAATGAAGCTTTCTTT. Together with reference TRBV11-1 and TRBJ1-1, the CDR3 gives the full variable domain: EAEVAQSPRYKITEKSQAVAFWCDPISGHATLYWYRQILGQGPELLVQFQDESVVDDSQLPKDRFSAERLKGVDSTLKIQPAELGDSAMYLCASSPPRANEAFFGQGTRLTVV.

This chain connects TRBV11-3 to TRBJ2-7; 11 bases map to TRBD1. The CDR3 extends over 13 amino acids. Germline loops: CDR1 SGHNT, CDR2 YENEEA. V lost 3 bases and J lost 9; bases outside the gene matches: 4. The CDR3 loop is CASSLGTGGRQYF. DNA for the CDR3: TGTGCCAGCAGCTTGGGGACAGGGGGGAGGCAGTACTTC.

The CDR3 protein is CASSVGQGVGELFF. CDR3 bases: TGTGCCAGCAGCGTAGGGCAGGGTGTCGGGGAGCTGTTTTTT. The chain has TRBV9 and TRBJ2-2; possibly TRBD1 for D (5 bases). The CDR3 has 14 residues. Germline CDR1 is SGDLS and CDR2 is YYNGEE. The ends were cut back, 0 bases at V and 7 bases at J, with 10 bases in the middle.

The rearrangement joins TRBV27 to TRBJ2-6, with 7 nucleotides matching TRBD1. Trimming at V came to 4 bases and at J to 0 bases, leaving 0 bases not matched to a gene. Germline V gene data show CDR1 as MNHEY and CDR2 as SMNVEV (reference sequence). CDR3 length equals 15 residues. The CDR3 reads CASSSGGSGANVLTF. The CDR3 DNA sequence: TGTGCCAGCAGTTCAGGGGGCTCTGGGGCCAACGTCCTGACTTTC.

This chain joins TRBV19 and TRBJ2-1, with TRBD1 matching 8 bases. Germline V gene data show CDR1 as LNHDA and CDR2 as SQIVND (reference sequence). The CDR3 sequence is 18 residues long. With 0 bases clipped from V and 5 bases from J, the junction kept 12 bases outside the gene matches. CDR3 nucleotides: TGTGCCAGTAGTATAGATGGGGTTTGGGACAGGTCTAACAATGAGCAGTTCTTC. Its translation: CASSIDGVWDRSNNEQFF.

The chain is built from TRBV7-2 and TRBJ2-1, with D perhaps TRBD2 (5 bases). Trimming removed 1 base at V and 8 bases at J, with 9 bases between. Germline V lookup: CDR1 SGHTA, CDR2 FQGNSA. CDR3 length: 13 amino acids. The CDR3 DNA reads TGTGCCAGCAGCTTAGGCGGGTGGGATGAGCAGTTCTTC. Amino acids: CASSLGGWDEQFF.

The rearrangement joins TRBV27 to TRBJ2-3; a possible D gene is TRBD2 (6 bases). The CDR3 consists of 14 residues. V lost 0 bases and J 6 bases, leaving 10 bases between the germline ends. Germline loops: CDR1 MNHEY, CDR2 SMNVEV (reference sequence). This CDR3 is CASSLSRGRDTQYF. In DNA, the CDR3 is TGTGCCAGCAGTTTATCGCGGGGAAGGGATACGCAGTATTTT.

Points on this clone: This sequence may be a read error, since a much larger clone differs from it by one base. The sample carries other DNA sequences with the same CDR3. J is TRBJ1-1 and V is TRBV7-9; TRBD1 is a possible D gene (5 bases). CDR1 and CDR2 (germline): SEHNR, FQNEAQ (reference sequence). The CDR3 extends over 13 amino acids. The V gene lost 2 bases and the J gene lost 3 bases, with 7 bases spanning the gap. The DNA for the CDR3 is TGTGCCAGCAGCTTAACGGGGGACACTGAAGCTTTCTTT. Translation gives CASSLTGDTEAFF.

J is TRBJ2-3 and V is TRBV9; 7 bases line up with TRBD2. Trimming cost V 2 bases and J 5 bases; bases outside gene matches: 5. The CDR3 totals 14 residues. Germline CDR1 is SGDLS and CDR2 is YYNGEE. The CDR3, as DNA: TGTGCCAGCAGCGTCCTAGCGGTCCTAGATACGCAGTATTTT. Protein sequence: CASSVLAVLDTQYF.

V usage is TRBV28 and J usage is TRBJ1-1; no clear D. V was cut by 1 base and J by 1 base, with 10 bases left in between. In germline, CDR1 is MDHEN, CDR2 SYDVKM. The CDR3 contains 15 residues. CDR3 amino acids: CASSLFFGQNTEAFF. The CDR3, as DNA: TGTGCCAGCAGTTTATTCTTTGGCCAGAACACTGAAGCTTTCTTT.

V is TRBV2 and J is TRBJ2-1, with D hard to call. CDR1 and CDR2 (germline): SNHLY, FYNNEI. V dropped 7 bases and J dropped 10 bases, with 14 bases sitting between them. CDR3 length equals 12 residues. The CDR3 region is CASMSSPREQFF. CDR3 DNA: TGTGCCAGCATGAGCAGTCCTAGGGAGCAGTTCTTC.

The chain has TRBV7-2 and TRBJ1-6, with unresolved D. Trimming shortened V by 5 bases and J by 4 bases, and 12 bases separated the two germline ends. The CDR3 consists of 15 residues. From germline, CDR1 is SGHTA and CDR2 FQGNSA. The CDR3 DNA sequence: TGTGCCAGCAGCCAAGAACTGTGGTATAATTCACCCCTCCACTTT. Translating it yields CASSQELWYNSPLHF.